This record concerns one T cell receptor (beta chain) sequence. This sample was taken from a study of OX40 agonist ivuxolimab in advanced cancers. Method: immunoSEQ multiplex PCR; TCRdb's copy keeps in-frame clones and lacks some. The sample records 52,000 or so clones, 80% to 85% being singletons. The sequenced sample was CD4+ or CD8+ T cells sorted from blood, obtained in a trial of the OX40 agonist ivuxolimab. The clonotype was recovered from an adult with an advanced solid tumor such as melanoma, head and neck, liver or kidney cancer.

In DNA, the CDR3 is TGTGCCAGCAGGGCCAGGGGGCGCGGAGGAACTTTCTTT. It yields the protein CASRARGRGGTFF. The J gene is TRBJ1-1, the V gene TRBV6-1; TRBD1 matches 8 bases. V gave up 6 bases and J gave up 12 bases; unmatched junction bases: 12. Germline CDR1 reads MNHNS; CDR2 reads SASEGT. This CDR3 has 13 amino acids.